A selection of T cell receptor beta chains follows, all from one sample in a study of PD-L1 blockade in urothelial cancer. Using immunoSEQ multiplex PCR, the repertoire was profiled, and TCRdb retains in-frame clones only, with some absent. The table includes tens of thousands of clones, roughly 87% detected once. Source: PBMCs, taken around atezolizumab (anti-PD-L1) treatment. These receptors all stem from a man between 65 and 80 years old with urothelial cancer. CDR3s include the opening cysteine and the closing phenylalanine or tryptophan. A D gene is named only where the DNA matches it firmly. Only some rows state a clone size, as once, few, many or a class for expanded clones.

size: -; J: TRBJ2-7; V: TRBV5-4; D: TRBD2; CDR3: CASSSMGTSGSMNEQYF; DNA: TGTGCCAGCAGCTCAATGGGGACTAGCGGGAGTATGAACGAGCAGTACTTC
size: -; J: TRBJ1-6; V: TRBV7-8; D: TRBD1; CDR3: CASSWARDRFYNSPLHF; DNA: TGTGCCAGCAGCTGGGCTCGGGACAGGTTTTATAATTCACCCCTCCACTTT
size: -; J: TRBJ2-1; V: TRBV5-1; D: TRBD1; CDR3: CASSQGQGPYNEQFF; DNA: TGCGCCAGCAGCCAAGGACAGGGGCCATACAATGAGCAGTTCTTC
size: -; J: TRBJ2-7; V: TRBV7-3; D: TRBD1; CDR3: CASSLTGQGFGEQYF; DNA: TGTGCCAGCAGCTTAACGGGACAGGGCTTCGGCGAGCAGTACTTC
size: -; J: TRBJ2-1; V: TRBV7-9; D: -; CDR3: CASSLVEGLIF; DNA: TGTGCCAGCAGCTTAGTGGAGGGGCTGATCTTC
size: -; J: TRBJ2-7; V: TRBV5-5; D: TRBD1; CDR3: CASSLGDRGFEQYF; DNA: TGTGCCAGCAGCTTGGGGGACAGGGGCTTCGAGCAGTACTTC
size: -; J: TRBJ2-7; V: TRBV6-6; D: TRBD1; CDR3: CASRPGTGGYEQYF; DNA: TGTGCCAGCAGGCCCGGGACAGGGGGCTACGAGCAGTACTTC
size: -; J: TRBJ2-2; V: TRBV7-9; D: -; CDR3: CASSLSTAGELFF; DNA: TGTGCCAGCAGCTTGAGTACAGCCGGGGAGCTGTTTTTT
size: medium-sized; J: TRBJ2-7; V: TRBV7-2; D: TRBD2; CDR3: CASSLTSVEQYF; DNA: TGTGCCAGCAGCCTCACTAGCGTCGAGCAGTACTTC
size: -; J: TRBJ2-5; V: TRBV19; D: TRBD2; CDR3: CASSPTRAGDGETQYF; DNA: TGTGCCAGTAGTCCCACTCGAGCGGGGGATGGAGAGACCCAGTACTTC
size: -; J: TRBJ2-5; V: TRBV2; D: TRBD2; CDR3: CASSGASGVQQETQYF; DNA: TGTGCCAGCAGTGGTGCTAGCGGGGTTCAACAAGAGACCCAGTACTTC
size: -; J: TRBJ1-1; V: TRBV5-1; D: -; CDR3: CASRPSYRAGNTEAFF; DNA: TGCGCCAGCAGACCCAGCTACAGGGCCGGCAACACTGAAGCTTTCTTT
size: -; J: TRBJ2-5; V: TRBV7-3; D: TRBD2; CDR3: CASSLSGGARETQYF; DNA: TGTGCCAGCAGCTTAAGCGGGGGGGCCCGCGAGACCCAGTACTTC
size: -; J: TRBJ1-6; V: TRBV2; D: -; CDR3: CASRGAYNSPLHF; DNA: TGTGCCAGCAGGGGCGCCTATAATTCACCCCTCCACTTT
size: -; J: TRBJ2-2; V: TRBV5-1; D: TRBD1; CDR3: CASSVSTGAPGELFF; DNA: TGCGCCAGCAGCGTATCGACAGGGGCGCCCGGGGAGCTGTTTTTT
size: once; J: TRBJ2-2; V: TRBV5-1; D: TRBD2; CDR3: CASSSMVAGAFTGELFF; DNA: TGCGCCAGCAGCTCAATGGTAGCGGGGGCATTCACCGGGGAGCTGTTTTTT
size: -; J: TRBJ2-3; V: TRBV7-3; D: TRBD2; CDR3: CASSLTRLAGADTQYF; DNA: TGTGCCAGCAGCTTAACGCGGCTAGCGGGAGCGGATACGCAGTATTTT
size: many; J: TRBJ2-7; V: TRBV7-9; D: TRBD1; CDR3: CASSAVRDSSYEQYF; DNA: TGTGCCAGCAGCGCCGTCCGGGACAGTTCCTACGAGCAGTACTTC
size: -; J: TRBJ1-1; V: TRBV7-2; D: -; CDR3: CASSLSGLNTEAFF; DNA: TGTGCCAGCAGCTTGTCTGGCCTGAACACTGAAGCTTTCTTT
size: -; J: TRBJ1-6; V: TRBV2; D: -; CDR3: CASNPGNSPLHF; DNA: TGTGCCAGCAACCCAGGGAATTCACCCCTCCACTTT
size: -; J: TRBJ2-2; V: TRBV9; D: TRBD2; CDR3: CASSPPPGAGDTGELFF; DNA: TGTGCCAGCAGCCCCCCCCCGGGAGCGGGAGACACCGGGGAGCTGTTTTTT